This T cell receptor (beta chain) was documented in a study of CD8+ T cells in alopecia areata (dated by TCRdb to 2017 to 2018). Study-wide context: In both human patients and the C3H/HeJ mouse model, the study applied high-throughput TCRbeta sequencing to look at T cell clonal expansion in alopecia areata. Scalp clonality was compared across normal scalp (n=4), patchy alopecia areata scalp (n=8), and alopecia totalis/universalis scalp (n=8). RNA came from the PAXgene miRNA kit for fixed scalp, the miRNeasy kit for PBMCs, and the RNeasy kit for mouse skin. TCRbeta CDR3 regions were amplified by immunoSEQ multiplex PCR with 35 Vbeta forward and 13 Jbeta reverse primers. In humans, TCRbeta sequencing was performed on scalp tissue and on sorted CD4+ and CD8+ peripheral blood T cells from healthy controls and from patients with patchy or totalis/universalis alopecia areata. Points the paper makes about the study in general: TCR sequences shared between patients were less clear than in mice, possibly partly because of HLA diversity in the patient population. Scalp TCR repertoire analysis is complicated because resident alphabeta T cells in normal human skin are also sequenced, whereas mouse skin is dominated by gammadelta T cells. Compared with normal scalp, lesional scalp had higher clonality and more expanded CD8+ clones, particularly in alopecia totalis/universalis, a pattern that suggests antigenic drive.

Germline trimming amounts to 6 bases on V and 0 bases on J, with 4 as the count of junction bases outside the gene matches. CDR1 MNHEY and CDR2 SMNVEV were looked up in the germline V gene (reference sequence). The CDR3 runs 15 amino acids, cysteine and phenylalanine included. Just the 45-base CDR3 DNA is kept, in frame starting at base 1. In its sample, this clone was seen a few times. Its recognized antigen is unknown. Base qualities were left out, and no much larger clone turns up one base away. Preparation of the library involved the immunoSEQ multiplex PCR assay. To provide template for TCR sequencing, every sample had RNA extracted and reverse transcribed into cDNA. First-strand cDNA was synthesized with SuperScript III using a 2:1 mix of oligo-dT and random hexamers. A synthetic immune receptor repertoire was used to gauge amplification bias, and whatever bias remained was removed computationally. The original methods were these. After raw reads were preprocessed to remove errors, the CDR3 was defined following IMGT conventions as running from the conserved cysteine to phenylalanine. Clonality was computed as 1 minus the Shannon entropy, with the entropy normalized by log2 of the number of productive unique TCRs. CD4 or CD8 identity of scalp clones was inferred by cross-referencing scalp TCRbeta sequences with sorted blood CD4 and CD8 repertoires. TCRdb's version of the immuneACCESS table is confined to in-frame rearrangements and falls short of the full clone set. An unresolved V gene accounts for under half of the shortfall where checked; the remainder is of unknown origin. For V, J and clone size, that table is used; D and trimming come from the DNA. In all, the sample holds some 14,000 clones, and over 50% of those were seen once. The ten largest clonotypes hold roughly 4% of the sample.

For a handful of biomarker-study patients, CD4+ cells were further sorted into CD25+CD127- cells. Lesional scalp punch biopsies and peripheral blood were obtained from alopecia areata patients. PBMCs were separated by density centrifugation and stained for CD3, CD4 and CD8, after which CD4+ and CD8+ T cells were sorted on a FACSAria. The untreated alopecia areata patients were recruited through a multicenter biomarker study. Recombination connected TRBV27 to TRBJ2-1, and 8 bases in between align with TRBD2. This receptor was taken from a human donor with alopecia areata. The sample consisted of CD4+ Tregs sorted from blood. The bases read TGTGCCAGCAGCTCCGGGACTAGCTCCTACAATGAGCAGTTCTTC. Its coded protein is CASSSGTSSYNEQFF.